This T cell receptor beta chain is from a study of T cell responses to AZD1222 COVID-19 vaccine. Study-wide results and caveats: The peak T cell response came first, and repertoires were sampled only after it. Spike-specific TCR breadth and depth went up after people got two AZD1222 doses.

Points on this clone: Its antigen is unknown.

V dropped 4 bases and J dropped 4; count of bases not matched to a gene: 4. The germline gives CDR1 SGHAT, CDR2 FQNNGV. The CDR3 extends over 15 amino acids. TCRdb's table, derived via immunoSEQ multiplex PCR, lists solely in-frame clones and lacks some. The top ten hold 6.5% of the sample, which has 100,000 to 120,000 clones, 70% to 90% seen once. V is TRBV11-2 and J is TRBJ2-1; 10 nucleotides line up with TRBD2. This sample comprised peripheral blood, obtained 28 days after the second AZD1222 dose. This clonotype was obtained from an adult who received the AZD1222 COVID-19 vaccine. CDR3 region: CASSSGLAAYNEQFF. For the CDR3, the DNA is TGTGCCAGCAGCTCTGGACTAGCGGCTTACAATGAGCAGTTCTTC.